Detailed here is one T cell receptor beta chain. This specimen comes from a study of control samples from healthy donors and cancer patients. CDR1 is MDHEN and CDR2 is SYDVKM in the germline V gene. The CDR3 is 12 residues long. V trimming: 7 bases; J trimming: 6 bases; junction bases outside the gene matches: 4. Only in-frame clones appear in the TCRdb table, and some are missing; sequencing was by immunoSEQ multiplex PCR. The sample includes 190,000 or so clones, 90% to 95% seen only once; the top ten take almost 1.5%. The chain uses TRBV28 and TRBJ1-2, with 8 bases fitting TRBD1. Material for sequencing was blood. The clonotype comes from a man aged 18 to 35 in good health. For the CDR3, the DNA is TGTGCCAGCACAAAACAGGGGGATGGCTACACCTTC. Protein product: CASTKQGDGYTF.